This TCR beta chain is drawn from a study of blood T cell repertoires in COVID-19. Turning to the study itself: COVID-19 samples, acute and convalescent, were from the United States, Italy and Spain. Nucleic acid was either cDNA or gDNA, and it came from T cells, B-cell-depleted T cells, or PBMCs.

Per the study methods: Cell counts per sample came from amplifying reference gene primers. Produced via immunoSEQ multiplex PCR; TCRdb's table is partial and in-frame only. For V, J and clone size, that table is used; D and trimming come from the DNA. Among roughly 250,000 clones, less than 90% were seen once, and the ten largest hold around 12%. The Seattle patients, enrolled during active infection, were followed longitudinally. Trimming left V 1 base short and J 8 bases short, with 13 bases between. Germline V gene lookup returns CDR1 MNHEY and CDR2 SMNVEV (reference sequence). The CDR3 length is 14 residues.

The receptor was derived from a woman aged 25 to 45 with COVID-19, enrolled during active disease. The V and J genes are TRBV27 and TRBJ2-3; D perhaps matches TRBD2 (5 bases). The sequencing input was peripheral blood. This chain's CDR3 is CASSLFLATGTQYF. The CDR3 DNA follows: TGTGCCAGCAGTTTATTTCTAGCCACCGGTACGCAGTATTTT.